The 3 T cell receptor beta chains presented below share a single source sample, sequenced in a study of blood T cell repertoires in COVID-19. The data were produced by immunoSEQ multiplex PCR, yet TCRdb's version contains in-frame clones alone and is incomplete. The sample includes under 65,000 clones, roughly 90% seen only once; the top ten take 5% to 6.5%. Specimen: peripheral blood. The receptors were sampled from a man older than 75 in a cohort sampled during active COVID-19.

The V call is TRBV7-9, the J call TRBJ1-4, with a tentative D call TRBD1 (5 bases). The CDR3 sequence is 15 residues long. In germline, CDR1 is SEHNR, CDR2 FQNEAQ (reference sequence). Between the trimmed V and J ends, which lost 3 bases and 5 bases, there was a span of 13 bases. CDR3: CASSFDQGGNEKLFF. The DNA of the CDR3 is TGTGCCAGCAGCTTTGACCAGGGTGGGAATGAAAAACTGTTTTTT.

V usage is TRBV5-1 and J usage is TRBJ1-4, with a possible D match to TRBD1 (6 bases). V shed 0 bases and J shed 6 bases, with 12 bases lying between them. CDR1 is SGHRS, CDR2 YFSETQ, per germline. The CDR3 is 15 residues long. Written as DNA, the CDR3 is TGCGCCAGCAGCTTGGGTGGGGCAGGGGATGAAAAACTGTTTTTT. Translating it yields CASSLGGAGDEKLFF.

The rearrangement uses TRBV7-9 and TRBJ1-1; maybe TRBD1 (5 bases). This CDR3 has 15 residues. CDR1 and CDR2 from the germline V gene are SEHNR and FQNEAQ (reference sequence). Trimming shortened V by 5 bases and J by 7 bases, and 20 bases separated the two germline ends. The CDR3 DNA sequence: TGTGCCAGCAGCGTAGAAGGGGCGGCCGGGGGTGAAGCTTTCTTT. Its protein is CASSVEGAAGGEAFF.